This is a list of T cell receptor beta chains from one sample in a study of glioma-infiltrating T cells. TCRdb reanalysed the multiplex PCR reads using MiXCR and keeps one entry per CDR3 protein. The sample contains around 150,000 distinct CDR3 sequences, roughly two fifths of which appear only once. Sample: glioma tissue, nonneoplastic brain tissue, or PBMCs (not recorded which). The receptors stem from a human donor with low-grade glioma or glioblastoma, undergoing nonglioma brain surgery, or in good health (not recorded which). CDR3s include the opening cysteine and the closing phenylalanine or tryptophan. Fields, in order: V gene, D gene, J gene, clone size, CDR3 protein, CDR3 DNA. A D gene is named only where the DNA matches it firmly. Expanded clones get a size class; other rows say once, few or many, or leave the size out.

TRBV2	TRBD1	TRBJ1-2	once	CASNDRTGENYGYTF	TGTGCCAGCAATGATAGGACAGGGGAAAACTATGGCTACACCTTC
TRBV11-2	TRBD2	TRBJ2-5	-	CASAHGTSGSAAKTQYF	TGTGCCAGTGCACACGGGACTAGCGGGAGTGCAGCGAAGACCCAGTACTTC
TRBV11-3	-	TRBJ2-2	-	CASSLGTGELFF	TGTGCCAGCAGCTTAGGAACCGGGGAGCTGTTTTTT
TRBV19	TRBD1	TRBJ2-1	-	CASSIGTGTGYNEQFF	TGTGCCAGTAGTATAGGGACCGGGACAGGGTACAATGAGCAGTTCTTC
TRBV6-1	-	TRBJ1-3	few	CATIAGFSGNTIYF	TGTGCCACCATCGCAGGTTTCTCTGGAAACACCATATATTTT
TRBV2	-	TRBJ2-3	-	CASSDFGDTQYF	TGTGCCAGCAGTGATTTTGGGGATACGCAGTATTTT
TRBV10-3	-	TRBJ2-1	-	CAISEEHNEQFF	TGTGCCATCAGTGAAGAACACAATGAGCAGTTCTTC
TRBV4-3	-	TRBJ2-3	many	CASSQDAGRGRRDTQYF	TGCGCCAGCAGCCAAGATGCGGGCCGGGGGCGGCGAGATACGCAGTATTTT
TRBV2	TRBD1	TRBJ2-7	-	CASSLGRDRGYEQYF	TGTGCCAGCAGCTTGGGTCGGGACAGGGGATACGAGCAGTACTTC
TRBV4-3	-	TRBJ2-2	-	CASSQVRGSRELFF	TGCGCCAGCAGCCAAGTCAGGGGTAGCCGGGAGCTGTTTTTT
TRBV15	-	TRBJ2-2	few	CATSRAVTSELFF	TGTGCCACCAGCAGAGCTGTGACCTCGGAGCTGTTTTTT
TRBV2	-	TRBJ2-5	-	CASSELFSQYF	TGTGCCAGCAGTGAACTTTTTTCCCAGTACTTC
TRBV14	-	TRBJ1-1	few	CASSKTLNTEAFF	TGTGCCAGCAGCAAGACACTCAACACTGAAGCTTTCTTT
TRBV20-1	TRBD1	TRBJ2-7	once	CGARWDRDYEQYF	TGCGGTGCTAGATGGGACAGGGACTACGAGCAGTACTTC
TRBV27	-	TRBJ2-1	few	CASSFDGVYNEQFF	TGTGCCAGCAGTTTTGACGGAGTTTACAATGAGCAGTTCTTC
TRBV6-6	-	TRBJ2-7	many	CASSYSSEYEQYF	TGTGCCAGCAGTTACTCATCCGAGTACGAGCAGTACTTC
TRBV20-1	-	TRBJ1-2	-	CSARDPWRRPNYGCTF	TGCAGTGCTAGAGACCCGTGGCGCCGCCCTAACTATGGCTGCACCTTC
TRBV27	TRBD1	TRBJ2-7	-	CASRRQGAISYEQYF	TGTGCCAGCAGACGACAGGGGGCGATCTCCTACGAGCAGTACTTC
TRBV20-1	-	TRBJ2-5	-	CSASPGQTQYF	TGCAGTGCTAGCCCCGGTCAGACCCAGTACTTC
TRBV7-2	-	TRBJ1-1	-	CASSLLGVGDAFF	TGTGCCAGCAGCTTATTGGGAGTGGGGGACGCTTTCTTT
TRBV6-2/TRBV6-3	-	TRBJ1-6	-	CASSGRANSPLHF	TGTGCCAGCAGCGGACGGGCGAATTCACCCCTCCACTTT
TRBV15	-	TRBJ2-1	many	CATSRESMINEQFF	TGTGCCACCAGCAGAGAGTCTATGATCAATGAGCAGTTCTTC